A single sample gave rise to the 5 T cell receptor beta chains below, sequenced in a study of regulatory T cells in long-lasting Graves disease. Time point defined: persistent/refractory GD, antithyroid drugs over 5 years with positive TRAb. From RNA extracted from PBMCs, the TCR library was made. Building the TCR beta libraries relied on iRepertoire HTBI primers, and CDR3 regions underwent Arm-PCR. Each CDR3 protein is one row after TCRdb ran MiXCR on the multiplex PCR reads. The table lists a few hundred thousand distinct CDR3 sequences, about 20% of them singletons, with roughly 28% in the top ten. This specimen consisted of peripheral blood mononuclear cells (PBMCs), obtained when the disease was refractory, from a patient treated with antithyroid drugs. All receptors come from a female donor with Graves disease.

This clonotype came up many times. CDR3 sequence reads: CASSYFDRAYGYTF. In nucleotides, the CDR3 is TGTGCCAGCAGTTACTTCGACAGGGCGTATGGCTACACCTTC. This chain connects TRBV6-5 to TRBJ1-2; 7 bases line up with TRBD1. CDR3 length: 14 residues. The germline V gene has CDR1 MNHEY and CDR2 SVGAGI. Trimming at V came to 1 base and at J to 5 bases, leaving 4 bases not matched to a gene.

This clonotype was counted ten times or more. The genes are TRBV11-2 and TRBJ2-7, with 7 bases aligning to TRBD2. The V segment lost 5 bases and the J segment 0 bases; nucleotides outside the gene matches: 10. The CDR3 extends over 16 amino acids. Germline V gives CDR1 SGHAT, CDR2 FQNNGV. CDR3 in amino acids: CASSPIRRTSSYEQYF. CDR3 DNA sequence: TGTGCCAGCAGCCCGATAAGGCGGACTAGCTCCTACGAGCAGTACTTC.

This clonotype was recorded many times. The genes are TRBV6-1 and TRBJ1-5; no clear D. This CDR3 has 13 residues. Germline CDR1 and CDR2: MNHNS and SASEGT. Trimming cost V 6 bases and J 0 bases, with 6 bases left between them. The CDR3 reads CASRRTSNQPQHF. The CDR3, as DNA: TGTGCCAGCAGACGGACTAGCAATCAGCCCCAGCATTTT.

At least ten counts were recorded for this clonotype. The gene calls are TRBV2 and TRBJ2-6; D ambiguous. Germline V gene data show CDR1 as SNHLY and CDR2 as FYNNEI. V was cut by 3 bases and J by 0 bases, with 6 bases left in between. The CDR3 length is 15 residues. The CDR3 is CASSDSVSGANVLTF. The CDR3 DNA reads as TGTGCCAGCAGTGATTCCGTCTCTGGGGCCAACGTCCTGACTTTC.

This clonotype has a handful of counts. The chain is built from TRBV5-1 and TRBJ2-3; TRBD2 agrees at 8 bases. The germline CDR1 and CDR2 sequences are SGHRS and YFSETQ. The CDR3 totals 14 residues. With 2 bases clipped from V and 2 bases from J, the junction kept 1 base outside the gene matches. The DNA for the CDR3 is TGCGCCAGCAGCTTTAGCGGGACCACAGATACGCAGTATTTT. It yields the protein CASSFSGTTDTQYF.